The next 13 T cell receptor beta chains were all read from a single sample in a study of neurological immune-mediated disorders. One entry per CDR3 protein results from TCRdb running MiXCR on the 5' RACE reads. Of some 30,000 distinct CDR3 sequences in the sample, approximately 15% were seen once. The specimen sequenced was PBMCs. These receptors all stem from a man between 70 and 80 years old in good health.

This clonotype was seen many times. V and J are TRBV28 and TRBJ2-5; no definite D call. The CDR3 consists of 14 residues. The ends were cut back, 3 bases at V and 2 bases at J, with 10 bases in the middle. CDR1 is MDHEN and CDR2 is SYDVKM in the germline V gene. In DNA, the CDR3 is TGTGCCAGCAGTTTGGCAGCCAGACAAGAGACCCAGTACTTC. Its translation is CASSLAARQETQYF.

This clonotype has a count of ten or more. This chain joins TRBV29-1 and TRBJ1-1; D remains ambiguous. This CDR3 spans 11 amino acids. V lost 7 bases and J lost 3, with 9 bases in between. Per germline, CDR1 SQVTM and CDR2 ANQGSEA. The CDR3 region is CSAVRDTEAFF. Written as DNA, the CDR3 is TGCAGCGCTGTTCGGGACACTGAAGCTTTCTTT.

This clonotype has ten or more counts. This chain uses TRBV7-3 with TRBJ2-1, with D possibly being TRBD1 (5 bases). V lost 1 base, J lost 5 bases, and 6 bases lay in between. Germline V gives CDR1 SGHTA, CDR2 FQGTGA. This CDR3 has 13 amino acids. This CDR3 is CASSLKGDNEQFF. The CDR3 coding sequence is TGTGCCAGCAGCTTAAAAGGGGACAATGAGCAGTTCTTC.

Ten or more counts support this clonotype. The chain recombines TRBV28 with TRBJ2-7, with D perhaps TRBD1 or TRBD2 (5 bases each). V lost 5 bases and J lost 2, with 10 bases in between. CDR1 is MDHEN and CDR2 is SYDVKM in the germline V gene. The CDR3 loop spans 13 amino acids. The CDR3 sequence: CASSIEGPYEQYF. The CDR3 DNA reads as TGTGCCAGCAGTATAGAGGGGCCCTACGAGCAGTACTTC.

This clonotype was counted between two and nine times. The genes are TRBV7-8 and TRBJ2-2, with D perhaps TRBD1 (6 bases). There are 14 residues in the CDR3. Looked up from germline, CDR1 is SGHVS and CDR2 is FQNEAQ. Trimming took off 3 bases at V and 3 bases at J, with 8 bases between the two ends. DNA for the CDR3: TGTGCCAGCAGCTTTGGACAGTACACCGGGGAGCTGTTTTTT. It translates to CASSFGQYTGELFF.

This clonotype was observed at least ten times. The gene calls are TRBV5-1 and TRBJ2-5, with a possible D match to TRBD2 (5 bases). The CDR3 extends over 14 amino acids. CDR1 and CDR2 (germline): SGHRS, YFSETQ. Between the trimmed V and J ends, which lost 0 bases and 5 bases, there was a span of 11 bases. DNA for the CDR3: TGCGCCAGCAGCTTGGCCAAGGGAGCCGAGACCCAGTACTTC. As protein: CASSLAKGAETQYF.

CDR3 sequence: CASTRTQTAPSYEQYF. CDR3 DNA sequence: TGTGCCAGCACCAGGACCCAAACGGCCCCCTCCTACGAGCAGTACTTC. This sequence joins TRBV12-3 or TRBV12-4 and TRBJ2-7; D remains ambiguous. This CDR3 is built from 16 residues. V dropped 7 bases and J dropped 0 bases, with 19 bases sitting between them.

This clonotype was picked up many times. The chain has TRBV5-1 and TRBJ2-2, with D possibly being TRBD1 (5 bases). V was shortened by 0 bases and J by 4 bases, with 7 bases between the two germline ends. Germline V lookup: CDR1 SGHRS, CDR2 YFSETQ. CDR3 size: 14 residues. The chain's CDR3 is CASSLVGATGELFF. The CDR3 DNA sequence: TGCGCCAGCAGCTTGGTTGGGGCCACCGGGGAGCTGTTTTTT.

This clonotype was picked up many times. The V call is TRBV7-2, the J call TRBJ2-3, with 9 bases that match TRBD1. This CDR3 region has 13 residues. Germline V gene lookup returns CDR1 SGHTA and CDR2 FQGNSA. With 11 bases clipped from V and 6 bases from J, the junction kept 9 bases outside the gene matches. The CDR3 DNA reads as TGTGCCGGCCAACAGGGGGCTGGGGATACGCAGTATTTT. Encoded protein: CAGQQGAGDTQYF. The complete variable domain, with remaining parts taken from reference TRBV7-2 and TRBJ2-3, reads GAGVSQSPSNKVTEKGKDVELRCDPISGHTALYWYRQSLGQGLEFLIYFQGNSAPDKSGLPSDRFSAERTGGSVSTLTIQRTQQEDSAVYLCAGQQGAGDTQYFGPGTRLTVL.

This clonotype was picked up many times. V is TRBV12-3 or TRBV12-4 and J is TRBJ1-2, with a weak D call TRBD1 (5 bases). The V and J ends lost 5 bases and 14 bases respectively, with 18 bases between them. The CDR3 totals 12 residues. DNA of the CDR3: TGTGCCAGCAGTAAACCGGGACCTCGGAGGACCTTC. Translating gives CASSKPGPRRTF.

This clonotype was counted many times. The CDR3 here is CSARDSGGLSYEQYF. CDR3 coding DNA: TGCAGTGCTAGAGATAGCGGGGGCCTCTCCTACGAGCAGTACTTC. V usage is TRBV20-1 and J usage is TRBJ2-7; TRBD2 aligns across 9 bases. Germline-derived CDR1 and CDR2 are DFQATT and SNEGSKA (reference sequence). With V trimmed by 0 bases and J by 0 bases, 3 bases remained unmatched. The CDR3 loop spans 15 amino acids.

This clonotype showed up just a few times. The chain links TRBV28 to TRBJ2-7; maybe TRBD2 (6 bases). Trimming shortened V by 6 bases and J by 0 bases, and 15 bases separated the two germline ends. Germline loops: CDR1 MDHEN, CDR2 SYDVKM. This CDR3 has 15 residues. The CDR3 nucleotides read TGTGCCAGCAGCGAGGGGAGGAAAAGCTCCTACGAGCAGTACTTC. The encoded protein is CASSEGRKSSYEQYF. The complete variable domain, with remaining parts taken from reference TRBV28 and TRBJ2-7, reads DVKVTQSSRYLVKRTGEKVFLECVQDMDHENMFWYRQDPGLGLRLIYFSYDVKMKEKGDIPEGYSVSREKKERFSLILESASTNQTSMYLCASSEGRKSSYEQYFGPGTRLTVT.

This clonotype was picked up many times. The chain employs TRBV20-1 and TRBJ2-3, with 10 positions matching TRBD2. The CDR3 consists of 14 residues. The junction had 6 bases not matched to a gene; V was cut back by 6 bases and J by 3 bases. Germline V gene data show CDR1 as DFQATT and CDR2 as SNEGSKA (reference sequence). The CDR3 DNA sequence: TGCAGTGCCCCTAGCGGGGGAGGTACAGATACGCAGTATTTT. It translates to CSAPSGGGTDTQYF.